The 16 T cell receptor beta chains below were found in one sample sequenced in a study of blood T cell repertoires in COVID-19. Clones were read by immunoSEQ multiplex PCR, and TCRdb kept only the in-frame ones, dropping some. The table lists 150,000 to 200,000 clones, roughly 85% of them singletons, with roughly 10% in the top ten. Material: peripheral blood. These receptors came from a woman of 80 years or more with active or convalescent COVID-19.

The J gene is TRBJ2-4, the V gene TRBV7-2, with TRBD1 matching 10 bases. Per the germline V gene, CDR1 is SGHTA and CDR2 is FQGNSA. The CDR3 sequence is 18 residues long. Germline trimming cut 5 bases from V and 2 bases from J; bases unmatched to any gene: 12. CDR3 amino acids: CASSPGGGTGVTKNIQYF. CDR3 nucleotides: TGTGCCAGCAGCCCCGGGGGTGGGACAGGGGTTACCAAAAACATTCAGTACTTC.

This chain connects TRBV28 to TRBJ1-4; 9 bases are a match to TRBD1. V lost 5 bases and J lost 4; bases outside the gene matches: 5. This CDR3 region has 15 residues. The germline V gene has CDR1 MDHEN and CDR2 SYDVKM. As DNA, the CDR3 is TGTGCCAGCAGTCTACGGACAGGGGATAATGAAAAACTGTTTTTT. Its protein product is CASSLRTGDNEKLFF.

CDR3 in DNA: TGCGCCAGCAGCCCTGACAGACTGAACACTGAAGCTTTCTTT. This gives the protein CASSPDRLNTEAFF. V gene TRBV5-1 combines with J gene TRBJ1-1; TRBD1 might be the D (5 bases). The CDR3 totals 14 residues. Germline CDR1 SGHRS, CDR2 YFSETQ. Trimming took 4 bases from V and 0 from J, leaving 10 bases between them. The full variable domain, with the rest looked up from reference TRBV5-1 and TRBJ1-1, is KAGVTQTPRYLIKTRGQQVTLSCSPISGHRSVSWYQQTPGQGLQFLFEYFSETQRNKGNFPGRFSGRQFSNSRSEMNVSTLELGDSALYLCASSPDRLNTEAFFGQGTRLTVV.

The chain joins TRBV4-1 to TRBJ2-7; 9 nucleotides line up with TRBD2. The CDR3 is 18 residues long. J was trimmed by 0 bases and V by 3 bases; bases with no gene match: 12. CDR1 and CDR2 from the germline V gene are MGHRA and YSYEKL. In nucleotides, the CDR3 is TGCGCCAGCAGCCAGCAAGTCGGACTAGCGCTTAGCTCCTACGAGCAGTACTTC. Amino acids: CASSQQVGLALSSYEQYF.

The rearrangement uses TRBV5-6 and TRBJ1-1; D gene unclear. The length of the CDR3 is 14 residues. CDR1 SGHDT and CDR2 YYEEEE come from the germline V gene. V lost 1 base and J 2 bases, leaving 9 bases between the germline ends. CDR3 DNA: TGTGCCAGCAGCTTGTATGGGCCAAACACTGAAGCTTTCTTT. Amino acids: CASSLYGPNTEAFF.

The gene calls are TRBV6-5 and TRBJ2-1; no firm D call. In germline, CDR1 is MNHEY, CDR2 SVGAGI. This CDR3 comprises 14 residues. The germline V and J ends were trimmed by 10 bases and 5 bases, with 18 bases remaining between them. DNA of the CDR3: TGTGCCACCGACCTCCATTTTCGGGACAATGAGCAGTTCTTC. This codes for CATDLHFRDNEQFF.

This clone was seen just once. The CDR3 DNA is TGTGCCAGCAGTTACTCATGGAATCAGGACACTGAAGCTTTCTTT. Translated: CASSYSWNQDTEAFF. The chain joins TRBV6-6 to TRBJ1-1; D call uncertain. The CDR3 runs to 15 residues. Trimming removed 0 bases from V and 3 bases from J, with 11 bases in between. Per the germline V gene, CDR1 is MNHNY and CDR2 is SVGAGI (reference sequence).

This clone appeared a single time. The CDR3 protein is CASSPFRAGSTTGNTIYF. The CDR3 coding sequence is TGTGCCAGCTCACCATTCCGAGCGGGTAGTACCACTGGAAACACCATATATTTT. V gene TRBV18 combines with J gene TRBJ1-3; D not certain. Trimming took 2 bases from V and 2 from J, leaving 19 bases between them. Germline V lookup: CDR1 KGHSH, CDR2 LQKENI. There are 18 residues in the CDR3.

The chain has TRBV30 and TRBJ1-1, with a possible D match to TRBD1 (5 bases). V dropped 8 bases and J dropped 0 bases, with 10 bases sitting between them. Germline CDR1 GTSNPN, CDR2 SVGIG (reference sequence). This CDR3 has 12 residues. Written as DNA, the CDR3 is TGTGCCGGACACAGTCTGAACACTGAAGCTTTCTTT. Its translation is CAGHSLNTEAFF.

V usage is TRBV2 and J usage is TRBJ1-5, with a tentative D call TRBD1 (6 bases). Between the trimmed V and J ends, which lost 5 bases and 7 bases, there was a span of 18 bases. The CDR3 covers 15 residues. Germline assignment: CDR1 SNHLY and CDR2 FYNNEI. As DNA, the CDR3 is TGTGCCAGCAGTCGCCGGGACACCCCTGGACAGCCCCAGCATTTT. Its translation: CASSRRDTPGQPQHF.

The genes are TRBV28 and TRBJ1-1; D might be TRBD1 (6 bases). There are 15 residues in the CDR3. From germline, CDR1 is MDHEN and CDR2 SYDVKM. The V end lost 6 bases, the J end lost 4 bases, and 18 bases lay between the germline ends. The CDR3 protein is CASSRPEGGGTEAFF. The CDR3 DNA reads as TGTGCCAGCAGCCGCCCCGAGGGGGGGGGCACTGAAGCTTTCTTT.

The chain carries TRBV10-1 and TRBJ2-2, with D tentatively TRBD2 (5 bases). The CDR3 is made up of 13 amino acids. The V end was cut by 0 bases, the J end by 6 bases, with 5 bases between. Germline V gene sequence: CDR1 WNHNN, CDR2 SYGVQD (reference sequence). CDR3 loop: CASSESGAGELFF. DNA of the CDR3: TGCGCCAGCAGTGAGTCCGGGGCCGGGGAGCTGTTTTTT.

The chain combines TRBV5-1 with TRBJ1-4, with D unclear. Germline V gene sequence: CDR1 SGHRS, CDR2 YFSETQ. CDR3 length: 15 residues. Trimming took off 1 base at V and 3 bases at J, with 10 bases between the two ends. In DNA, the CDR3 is TGCGCCAGCAGCTTGTTTACCGGTCCTAATGAAAAACTGTTTTTT. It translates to CASSLFTGPNEKLFF.

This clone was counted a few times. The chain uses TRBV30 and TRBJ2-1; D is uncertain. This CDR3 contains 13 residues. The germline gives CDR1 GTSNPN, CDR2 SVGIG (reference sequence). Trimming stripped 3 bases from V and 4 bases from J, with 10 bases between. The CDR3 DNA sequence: TGTGCCTGGAGACTCCCTTCTTACAATGAGCAGTTCTTC. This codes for CAWRLPSYNEQFF.

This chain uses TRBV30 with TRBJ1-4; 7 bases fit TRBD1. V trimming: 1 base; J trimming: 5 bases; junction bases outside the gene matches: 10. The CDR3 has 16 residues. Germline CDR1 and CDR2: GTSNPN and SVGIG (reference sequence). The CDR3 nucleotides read TGTGCCTGGAGTGAAGGAATGGGGACAGTAAATGAAAAACTGTTTTTT. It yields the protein CAWSEGMGTVNEKLFF.

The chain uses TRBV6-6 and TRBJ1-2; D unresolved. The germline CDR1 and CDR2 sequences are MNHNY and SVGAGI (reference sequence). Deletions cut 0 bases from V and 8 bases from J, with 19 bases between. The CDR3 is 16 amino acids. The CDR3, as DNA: TGTGCCAGCAGTTACTCGCCCCAGAGGCCTACGGGAGGCTACACCTTC. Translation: CASSYSPQRPTGGYTF.